Listed below are T cell receptor beta chains from one sample, sequenced in a study of cytomegalovirus exposure and HLA in healthy donors. Sequencing used immunoSEQ multiplex PCR; TCRdb keeps in-frame clones, though not all of them. This sample contains 110,000 to 150,000 clones. Sequenced: PBMCs. These receptors were obtained from a male donor in good health and CMV-seronegative. The CDR3 runs from the conserved cysteine through the conserved F or W. A D gene is named only where the DNA matches it firmly.

cdr3_length: 12
d_call: .
j_call: TRBJ1-5
v_call: TRBV2
cdr3_nt: TGTGCCAGTTCTTATAGCAATCAGCCCCAGCATTTT
cdr3_aa: CASSYSNQPQHF

cdr3_length: 17
d_call: TRBD2
j_call: TRBJ2-2
v_call: TRBV4-1
cdr3_nt: TGCGCCAGCAGCCAAGATCCACTAGCGGGAAACACCGGGGAGCTGTTTTTT
cdr3_aa: CASSQDPLAGNTGELFF

cdr3_length: 15
d_call: TRBD2
j_call: TRBJ2-1
v_call: TRBV10-2
cdr3_nt: TGCGCCAGCAGTGAGCCGGGACTAGCTAGGAATGAGCAGTTCTTC
cdr3_aa: CASSEPGLARNEQFF

cdr3_length: 13
d_call: TRBD1
j_call: TRBJ1-1
v_call: TRBV6-6
cdr3_nt: TGTGCCATTTCAGGGGGGATGAACACTGAAGCTTTCTTT
cdr3_aa: CAISGGMNTEAFF

cdr3_length: 13
d_call: .
j_call: TRBJ1-1
v_call: TRBV6-1
cdr3_nt: TGTGCCAGCATGCAGACAGGGAACACTGAAGCTTTCTTT
cdr3_aa: CASMQTGNTEAFF

cdr3_length: 14
d_call: .
j_call: TRBJ1-1
v_call: TRBV5-1
cdr3_nt: TGCGCCAGCAGCTTGGGGGCCCTGAACACTGAAGCTTTCTTT
cdr3_aa: CASSLGALNTEAFF

cdr3_length: 14
d_call: TRBD1
j_call: TRBJ2-7
v_call: TRBV5-1
cdr3_nt: TGCGCCAGCAGCTTGGCCGGACAGGGCTACGAGCAGTACTTC
cdr3_aa: CASSLAGQGYEQYF

cdr3_length: 14
d_call: .
j_call: TRBJ2-5
v_call: TRBV5-6
cdr3_nt: TGTGCCAGCAGCCGACCCGGGCGGGGAGAGACCCAGTACTTC
cdr3_aa: CASSRPGRGETQYF

cdr3_length: 14
d_call: .
j_call: TRBJ1-5
v_call: TRBV10-2
cdr3_nt: TGCGCCAGCACGGTGGCAACGGAGAATCAGCCCCAGCATTTT
cdr3_aa: CASTVATENQPQHF

cdr3_length: 12
d_call: .
j_call: TRBJ1-1
v_call: TRBV18
cdr3_nt: TGTGCCAGCTCACCACGCCTCAGTGAAGCTTTCTTT
cdr3_aa: CASSPRLSEAFF

cdr3_length: 15
d_call: .
j_call: TRBJ1-1
v_call: TRBV6-5
cdr3_nt: TGTGCCAGCAGTTACGGTACCCGGGATTTCACTGAAGCTTTCTTT
cdr3_aa: CASSYGTRDFTEAFF

cdr3_length: 14
d_call: .
j_call: TRBJ1-5
v_call: TRBV19
cdr3_nt: TGTGCCAGTAGTAGACGGGAGAACAATCAGCCCCAGCATTTT
cdr3_aa: CASSRRENNQPQHF

cdr3_length: 12
d_call: .
j_call: TRBJ2-7
v_call: TRBV7-9
cdr3_nt: TGTGCCAGCAGCTTAAGGGGTCACGAGCAGTACTTC
cdr3_aa: CASSLRGHEQYF

cdr3_length: 13
d_call: .
j_call: TRBJ2-7
v_call: TRBV6-6
cdr3_nt: TGTGCCAGCAGTGGCAGGGGCGCCTACGAGCAGTACTTC
cdr3_aa: CASSGRGAYEQYF

cdr3_length: 14
d_call: TRBD1
j_call: TRBJ2-1
v_call: TRBV30
cdr3_nt: TGTGCCTGGAGGGGGGACAGTCCCTTGAATGAGCAGTTCTTC
cdr3_aa: CAWRGDSPLNEQFF

cdr3_length: 16
d_call: .
j_call: TRBJ1-6
v_call: TRBV6-6
cdr3_nt: TGTGCCAGCAGTTCGACAGCCGATAAATATAATTCACCCCTCCACTTT
cdr3_aa: CASSSTADKYNSPLHF

cdr3_length: 14
d_call: .
j_call: TRBJ1-1
v_call: TRBV4-3
cdr3_nt: TGCGCCAGCAGCCAAGAGGGCAGGGGCGCTGAAGCTTTCTTT
cdr3_aa: CASSQEGRGAEAFF

cdr3_length: 11
d_call: .
j_call: TRBJ1-1
v_call: TRBV7-2
cdr3_nt: TGTGCCAGCAGCTTGGGCAGGGAAGCTTTCTTT
cdr3_aa: CASSLGREAFF

cdr3_length: 15
d_call: TRBD1
j_call: TRBJ2-2
v_call: TRBV5-1
cdr3_nt: TGCGCCAGCAGCTTCCCAGGGGGCTACACCGGGGAGCTGTTTTTT
cdr3_aa: CASSFPGGYTGELFF

cdr3_length: 12
d_call: .
j_call: TRBJ1-4
v_call: TRBV30
cdr3_nt: TGTGCCTGGAGTCCCGGTGGGAGGGGGGTGTTTTTT
cdr3_aa: CAWSPGGRGVFF

cdr3_length: 16
d_call: .
j_call: TRBJ2-7
v_call: TRBV5-1
cdr3_nt: TGCGCCAGCAGCCCGACCCCCGGGATCTCGGGATACGAGCAGTACTTC
cdr3_aa: CASSPTPGISGYEQYF

cdr3_length: 15
d_call: .
j_call: TRBJ1-1
v_call: TRBV23-1
cdr3_nt: TGCGCCAGCAGTCAATGGGGAGGGCGGGACACTGAAGCTTTCTTT
cdr3_aa: CASSQWGGRDTEAFF

cdr3_length: 13
d_call: TRBD1
j_call: TRBJ1-5
v_call: TRBV2
cdr3_nt: TGTGCCAGTCAGGGGGTTGGCAATCAGCCCCAGCATTTT
cdr3_aa: CASQGVGNQPQHF

cdr3_length: 12
d_call: .
j_call: TRBJ1-1
v_call: TRBV28
cdr3_nt: TGTGCCAGCATGGGAGGGATCACTGAAGCTTTCTTT
cdr3_aa: CASMGGITEAFF

cdr3_length: 18
d_call: .
j_call: TRBJ1-1
v_call: TRBV19
cdr3_nt: TGTGCCAGTAGTATAGGGTGGGCAGGAGGGTTCATGAACACTGAAGCTTTCTTT
cdr3_aa: CASSIGWAGGFMNTEAFF

cdr3_length: 14
d_call: TRBD1
j_call: TRBJ2-3
v_call: TRBV5-1
cdr3_nt: TGCGCCAGCAGGGGGGACAGGGGCACAGATACGCAGTATTTT
cdr3_aa: CASRGDRGTDTQYF

cdr3_length: 18
d_call: TRBD2
j_call: TRBJ2-3
v_call: TRBV9
cdr3_nt: TGTGCCAGCAGCGTAGCCCGATCGGCGGGGGGGATCACAGATACGCAGTATTTT
cdr3_aa: CASSVARSAGGITDTQYF

cdr3_length: 13
d_call: .
j_call: TRBJ2-2
v_call: TRBV9
cdr3_nt: TGTGCCAGCAGCCTCGGGGGTTTGGGGGAGCTGTTTTTT
cdr3_aa: CASSLGGLGELFF

cdr3_length: 16
d_call: .
j_call: TRBJ1-2
v_call: TRBV4-3
cdr3_nt: TGCGCCAGCAGCCAAGTAACAGGGTTCTTAAACTATGGCTACACCTTC
cdr3_aa: CASSQVTGFLNYGYTF

cdr3_length: 13
d_call: TRBD2
j_call: TRBJ2-4
v_call: TRBV29-1
cdr3_nt: TGCAGCGTTGTAGCGGGAGGTAGGAACATTCAGTACTTC
cdr3_aa: CSVVAGGRNIQYF

cdr3_length: 19
d_call: .
j_call: TRBJ2-3
v_call: TRBV7-9
cdr3_nt: TGTGCCAGCAGCCGCAGAGGACAAGGGGTTCCTTCTGGCACAGATACGCAGTATTTT
cdr3_aa: CASSRRGQGVPSGTDTQYF

cdr3_length: 14
d_call: TRBD1
j_call: TRBJ1-2
v_call: TRBV5-6
cdr3_nt: TGTGCCAGCAGCTTAGGACAGGGGCTCTATGGCTACACCTTC
cdr3_aa: CASSLGQGLYGYTF

cdr3_length: 12
d_call: .
j_call: TRBJ2-5
v_call: TRBV7-9
cdr3_nt: TGTGCCAGCAGCTTCGGGGGAGAGACCCAGTACTTC
cdr3_aa: CASSFGGETQYF

cdr3_length: 13
d_call: TRBD1
j_call: TRBJ1-2
v_call: TRBV6-1
cdr3_nt: TGTGCCAGCAGTGAGGGGACAGGGTCGGTCGACACCTTC
cdr3_aa: CASSEGTGSVDTF

cdr3_length: 13
d_call: .
j_call: TRBJ1-4
v_call: TRBV11-2
cdr3_nt: TGTGCCAGCAGCGAGGAGGGCGAAGAAAAACTGTTTTTT
cdr3_aa: CASSEEGEEKLFF

cdr3_length: 14
d_call: TRBD1
j_call: TRBJ1-1
v_call: TRBV18
cdr3_nt: TGTGCCAGCTCACCGGACAGGGGAGGTACTGAAGCTTTCTTT
cdr3_aa: CASSPDRGGTEAFF

cdr3_length: 17
d_call: .
j_call: TRBJ1-5
v_call: TRBV19
cdr3_nt: TGTGCCAGTAGTATAGGGGGGGGAAGATATAGCAATCAGCCCCAGCATTTT
cdr3_aa: CASSIGGGRYSNQPQHF

cdr3_length: 15
d_call: .
j_call: TRBJ2-7
v_call: TRBV11-2
cdr3_nt: TGTGCCAGCAGCTCACCCCTCTCAGGGGCCGGGGAGCAGTACTTC
cdr3_aa: CASSSPLSGAGEQYF

cdr3_length: 16
d_call: .
j_call: TRBJ1-2
v_call: TRBV19
cdr3_nt: TGTGCCAGTAGTACCCAGGGACTGAGAGCTAACTATGGCTACACCTTC
cdr3_aa: CASSTQGLRANYGYTF

cdr3_length: 15
d_call: .
j_call: TRBJ1-1
v_call: TRBV6-5
cdr3_nt: TGTGCCAGCAGTTACTCGAACAGGTTGAACACTGAAGCTTTCTTT
cdr3_aa: CASSYSNRLNTEAFF

cdr3_length: 10
d_call: .
j_call: TRBJ1-1
v_call: TRBV30
cdr3_nt: TGTGCCTGGAGTGCCGTCAGGGCTTTCTTT
cdr3_aa: CAWSAVRAFF

cdr3_length: 15
d_call: TRBD1
j_call: TRBJ2-7
v_call: TRBV13
cdr3_nt: TGTGCCAGCAGCTTCAGGACAGGGGGGCTCTACGAGCAGTACTTC
cdr3_aa: CASSFRTGGLYEQYF

cdr3_length: 13
d_call: .
j_call: TRBJ1-2
v_call: TRBV18
cdr3_nt: TGTGCCAGCTCACCAGCCGAAGGAGATGGCTACACCTTC
cdr3_aa: CASSPAEGDGYTF

cdr3_length: 13
d_call: .
j_call: TRBJ2-3
v_call: TRBV12-5
cdr3_nt: TGTGCTAGTGGTCCGGGAATTGGAGATACGCAGTATTTT
cdr3_aa: CASGPGIGDTQYF

cdr3_length: 13
d_call: .
j_call: TRBJ1-2
v_call: TRBV5-6
cdr3_nt: TGTGCCAGCAGCGGAGGACAGCACTATGGCTACACCTTC
cdr3_aa: CASSGGQHYGYTF

cdr3_length: 16
d_call: TRBD1
j_call: TRBJ2-5
v_call: TRBV28
cdr3_nt: TGTGCCAGCAGTTCCATCCGGGACAGGATTAGAGAGACCCAGTACTTC
cdr3_aa: CASSSIRDRIRETQYF

cdr3_length: 16
d_call: TRBD1
j_call: TRBJ2-7
v_call: TRBV14
cdr3_nt: TGTGCCAGCAGCCAAGATGACGGGACAGTCCCTAACGAGCAGTACTTC
cdr3_aa: CASSQDDGTVPNEQYF

cdr3_length: 15
d_call: .
j_call: TRBJ1-1
v_call: TRBV25-1
cdr3_nt: TGTGCCAGCAGTGAATCGACATTCCTGAACACTGAAGCTTTCTTT
cdr3_aa: CASSESTFLNTEAFF

cdr3_length: 14
d_call: TRBD1
j_call: TRBJ2-2
v_call: TRBV5-1
cdr3_nt: TGCGCCAGCAGCGGGACAGGGTGGGCCGGGGAGCTGTTTTTT
cdr3_aa: CASSGTGWAGELFF

cdr3_length: 15
d_call: TRBD1
j_call: TRBJ1-1
v_call: TRBV11-2
cdr3_nt: TGTGCCAGCAGCTCCCAGGGGGCGTTGGACACTGAAGCTTTCTTT
cdr3_aa: CASSSQGALDTEAFF

cdr3_length: 15
d_call: .
j_call: TRBJ2-5
v_call: TRBV5-6
cdr3_nt: TGTGCCAGCAGCTTAGGCACCGGGGGGCTGGAGACCCAGTACTTC
cdr3_aa: CASSLGTGGLETQYF

cdr3_length: 15
d_call: TRBD1
j_call: TRBJ2-7
v_call: TRBV27
cdr3_nt: TGTGCCAGCAGTTTCTATGGGACAGGGTCCTACGAGCAGTACTTC
cdr3_aa: CASSFYGTGSYEQYF

cdr3_length: 15
d_call: .
j_call: TRBJ2-2
v_call: TRBV7-3
cdr3_nt: TGTGCCAGCAGCCGCGATAGGACAGACACCGGGGAGCTGTTTTTT
cdr3_aa: CASSRDRTDTGELFF

cdr3_length: 15
d_call: TRBD1
j_call: TRBJ1-5
v_call: TRBV7-2
cdr3_nt: TGTGCCAGCAGCATTGGACAGGGGAACAATCAGCCCCAGCATTTT
cdr3_aa: CASSIGQGNNQPQHF

cdr3_length: 12
d_call: .
j_call: TRBJ1-5
v_call: TRBV11-2
cdr3_nt: TGTGCCAGCAGCCAGGGGAGCCAGCCCCAGCATTTT
cdr3_aa: CASSQGSQPQHF

cdr3_length: 14
d_call: TRBD1
j_call: TRBJ1-4
v_call: TRBV6-5
cdr3_nt: TGTGCCACCAAGCTGGGTACAGGGGGTGTAAAACTGTTTTTT
cdr3_aa: CATKLGTGGVKLFF